One sample yielded the 19 T cell receptor beta chains listed below, sequenced in a study of blood T cell repertoires in COVID-19. Sequencing was performed with immunoSEQ multiplex PCR; in TCRdb, only in-frame clones are kept and a portion is missing. Altogether fewer than 15,000 clones are present, 84% being singletons, with the ten largest covering roughly 32%. Material for sequencing was peripheral blood. The receptor set was obtained from a man aged 50-60 years with active COVID-19.

This chain links TRBV10-3 with TRBJ2-2, with D perhaps TRBD1 (5 bases). V dropped 3 bases and J dropped 0 bases, with 14 bases sitting between them. This CDR3 region has 17 residues. In germline, CDR1 is ENHRY, CDR2 SYGVKD. Here the CDR3 reads CAISDRAADTNTGELFF. The CDR3 DNA reads TGTGCCATCAGTGACAGGGCGGCAGATACGAACACCGGGGAGCTGTTTTTT.

The rearrangement links TRBV30 to TRBJ2-1; possibly TRBD2 for D (6 bases). Trimming stripped 2 bases from V and 15 bases from J, with 14 bases between. CDR3 length equals 11 residues. Germline V gives CDR1 GTSNPN, CDR2 SVGIG (reference sequence). CDR3 in amino acids: CAWSTDYSRFF. In DNA form, the CDR3 reads TGTGCCTGGAGTACGGACTATTCTCGGTTCTTC. The whole variable domain, filled in from reference TRBV30 and TRBJ2-1, reads SQTIHQWPATLVQPVGSPLSLECTVEGTSNPNLYWYRQAAGRGLQLLFYSVGIGQISSEVPQNLSASRPQDRQFILSSKKLLLSDSGFYLCAWSTDYSRFFGPGTRLTVL.

The chain joins TRBV19 to TRBJ2-5; 14 bases match TRBD2. This CDR3 comprises 15 residues. The V segment lost 6 bases and the J segment 4 bases; nucleotides outside the gene matches: 4. Germline lookup yields CDR1 LNHDA and CDR2 SQIVND (reference sequence). The CDR3 coding sequence is TGTGCCAGTAGATCGGGACTAGCGGGAGCAGAGACCCAGTACTTC. This encodes CASRSGLAGAETQYF.

The chain uses TRBV28 and TRBJ1-1; 11 bases are a match to TRBD1. V lost 4 bases, J lost 5 bases, and 6 bases stayed unmatched. The CDR3 consists of 15 residues. Germline lookup yields CDR1 MDHEN and CDR2 SYDVKM. The DNA for the CDR3 is TGTGCCAGCAGTTCGGGACAGGGGGGAAGTACTGAAGCTTTCTTT. Residues: CASSSGQGGSTEAFF.

V gene TRBV7-8 combines with J gene TRBJ2-3; possibly TRBD2 for D (6 bases). Germline CDR1 and CDR2: SGHVS and FQNEAQ. Trimming removed 4 bases at V and 3 bases at J, with 14 bases between. The CDR3 consists of 15 residues. The CDR3 DNA reads as TGTGCCAGCAGCTCCCACGGGGGAGAGACAGATACGCAGTATTTT. Amino acids: CASSSHGGETDTQYF.

V usage is TRBV19 and J usage is TRBJ2-7; D ambiguous. Germline loops: CDR1 LNHDA, CDR2 SQIVND (reference sequence). The CDR3 is 15 amino acids. The V and J ends lost 3 bases and 1 base respectively, with 13 bases between them. The CDR3 region is CASSISGSGSYEQYF. The DNA of the CDR3 is TGTGCCAGTAGTATTTCTGGGTCCGGGTCCTACGAGCAGTACTTC.

This clone was recorded only once. The rearrangement joins TRBV4-1 to TRBJ2-3; TRBD1 is a possible D gene (6 bases). Germline V gene lookup returns CDR1 MGHRA and CDR2 YSYEKL. Between the trimmed V and J ends, which lost 1 base and 0 bases, there was a span of 8 bases. CDR3 length equals 15 residues. This CDR3 is CASSQGTASTDTQYF. The CDR3 region has the DNA TGCGCCAGCAGCCAAGGGACAGCCAGCACAGATACGCAGTATTTT.

The V call is TRBV21-1, the J call TRBJ1-6. TRBV21-1 is listed as a pseudogene. The CDR3 has 14 amino acids. CDR3 sequence (DNA): TGTGCCAGCACCCCCGGGAAAACTAATTCACCCCTCCACTTT. The encoded protein is CASTPGKTNSPLHF.

The chain couples TRBV7-3 to TRBJ2-3; TRBD2 aligns across 7 bases. The junction had 10 bases not matched to a gene; V was cut back by 6 bases and J by 4 bases. CDR1 SGHTA and CDR2 FQGTGA come from the germline V gene. This CDR3 is 15 amino acids long. CDR3 region: CASSLGAGAPDTQYF. The CDR3 nucleotides read TGTGCCAGCAGTTTAGGGGCGGGAGCCCCAGATACGCAGTATTTT.

The chain carries TRBV19 and TRBJ2-6, with unresolved D. V was trimmed by 2 bases and J by 4 bases, leaving 9 bases between them. Germline CDR1 reads LNHDA; CDR2 reads SQIVND (reference sequence). This CDR3 is built from 15 residues. CDR3 DNA sequence: TGTGCCAGTAGTATATTAGACTCCGGGGCCAACGTCCTGACTTTC. Its translation is CASSILDSGANVLTF.

This chain links TRBV6-5 with TRBJ2-3; 7 bases match TRBD2. Trimming cost V 4 bases and J 4 bases; bases outside gene matches: 5. Looked up from germline, CDR1 is MNHEY and CDR2 is SVGAGI. This CDR3 has 14 residues. CDR3 in amino acids: CASSFQAGADTQYF. CDR3 nucleotide sequence: TGTGCCAGCAGTTTTCAGGCGGGGGCAGATACGCAGTATTTT.

This clone was observed once. The chain uses TRBV2 and TRBJ2-1, with TRBD2 matching 10 bases. The CDR3 is 13 residues long. The germline gives CDR1 SNHLY, CDR2 FYNNEI. This CDR3 is CGITTSGTNEQFF. CDR3 nucleotides: TGTGGGATCACCACTAGCGGGACCAATGAGCAGTTCTTC.

The chain uses TRBV27 and TRBJ1-3; D is unclear. Germline values: CDR1 MNHEY, CDR2 SMNVEV (reference sequence). V lost 5 bases, J lost 0 bases, and 14 bases lay in between. The CDR3 is 16 amino acids. For the CDR3, the DNA is TGTGCCAGCAGTCCGCGCGAGGCCGACTCTGGAAACACCATATATTTT. Translating it yields CASSPREADSGNTIYF.

The chain uses TRBV2 and TRBJ2-1; weak D call: TRBD2 (5 bases). This CDR3 is 14 amino acids long. Germline CDR1 is SNHLY and CDR2 is FYNNEI. Trimming cost V 8 bases and J 6 bases, with 17 bases left between them. The CDR3 DNA sequence: TGTGCCAGCCCTCCCCCCGGGAAGGGCAATGAGCAGTTCTTC. This codes for CASPPPGKGNEQFF.

The chain employs TRBV5-6 and TRBJ2-5; 11 bases are shared with TRBD2. Trimming cost V 3 bases and J 4 bases; bases outside gene matches: 11. The CDR3 is 17 amino acids. The V gene's germline CDR1 is SGHDT and CDR2 YYEEEE. CDR3 region: CASSSQFSGREGETQYF. DNA of the CDR3: TGTGCCAGCAGCTCTCAATTTAGCGGGAGGGAAGGAGAGACCCAGTACTTC.

This clone was picked up one time. The V gene is TRBV3-1 (or the pseudogene TRBV3-2), the J gene TRBJ2-5; 8 bases map to TRBD2. The CDR3 has 16 amino acids. Germline-derived CDR1 and CDR2 are LGHDT and YNNKEL (reference sequence). V shed 0 bases, J shed 5 bases, and the junction held 8 bases outside the gene matches. DNA of the CDR3: TGTGCCAGCAGCCAAGATTTAACGGGAGGGTGGGAGACCCAGTACTTC. Residues: CASSQDLTGGWETQYF.

CDR3 amino acids: CSVEPGLDNEQFF. The CDR3 region has the DNA TGCAGCGTTGAACCGGGGTTAGACAATGAGCAGTTCTTC. V is TRBV29-1 and J is TRBJ2-1; TRBD2 might be the D (5 bases). Germline-derived CDR1 and CDR2 are SQVTM and ANQGSEA. CDR3 length equals 13 residues. The V gene lost 2 bases and the J gene lost 5 bases, with 10 bases spanning the gap.

The rearrangement links TRBV7-3 to TRBJ2-1; 9 nucleotides match TRBD1. Germline trimming cut 5 bases from V and 7 bases from J; bases unmatched to any gene: 9. CDR1 is SGHTA and CDR2 is FQGTGA in the germline V gene. The CDR3 covers 15 residues. In DNA, the CDR3 is TGTGCCAGCAGCCTCAGGGGACAGGGTCGTAATGAGCAGTTCTTC. Translating gives CASSLRGQGRNEQFF.

The gene calls are TRBV5-8 and TRBJ2-1; D may be TRBD2 (5 bases). Germline V gene lookup returns CDR1 SGHTS and CDR2 YDEGEE. This CDR3 has 12 residues. The V end was cut by 3 bases, the J end by 9 bases, with 10 bases between. The CDR3, as DNA: TGTGCCAGCAGCTGGGAGTTTATTGAGCAGTTCTTC. As protein: CASSWEFIEQFF. Using reference TRBV5-8 and TRBJ2-1 for the parts outside the CDR3, the full variable domain is EAGVTQSPTHLIKTRGQQATLRCSPISGHTSVYWYQQALGLGLQFLLWYDEGEERNRGNFPPRFSGRQFPNYSSELNVNALELEDSALYLCASSWEFIEQFFGPGTRLTVL.